A selection of T cell receptor beta chains follows, all from one sample in a study of spatial heterogeneity in lung cancer. Each CDR3 protein gets one entry after TCRdb re-called the 5' RACE reads with MiXCR. This sample carries around 1,800 distinct CDR3 sequences, roughly a sixth of them seen once, and the ten largest clones take about 45%. Sample: PBMCs, taken at surgery. These receptors were obtained from a male donor with early-stage non-small cell lung cancer. Each CDR3 is given with its conserved first and last residue. Fields, in order: clone size, J gene, D gene, V gene, CDR3 protein, CDR3 DNA. The D gene is left open where the match is weak. For some rows the clone size is stated as once, few or many, or as a class when expanded; others skip it.

size: NA
J: TRBJ1-2
D: TRBD1
V: TRBV6-1
CDR3: CASSEKGANVYGYTF
DNA: TGTGCCAGCAGTGAAAAGGGGGCCAACGTCTATGGCTACACCTTC

size: few
J: TRBJ2-1
D: NA
V: TRBV7-2
CDR3: CASSLDSNEQFF
DNA: TGTGCCAGCAGCTTAGACAGCAATGAGCAGTTCTTC

size: many
J: TRBJ2-1
D: TRBD2
V: TRBV4-1
CDR3: CASSPPLAGNNEQFF
DNA: TGCGCCAGCAGCCCCCCCCTAGCGGGGAACAATGAGCAGTTCTTC

size: many
J: TRBJ2-1
D: NA
V: TRBV14
CDR3: CASRATSYNEQFF
DNA: TGTGCCAGCAGGGCCACCTCCTACAATGAGCAGTTCTTC

size: medium-sized
J: TRBJ2-7
D: TRBD1
V: TRBV2
CDR3: CASSDVGQWEQYF
DNA: TGTGCCAGCAGTGATGTGGGACAGTGGGAGCAGTACTTC

size: once
J: TRBJ2-3
D: TRBD2
V: TRBV4-2
CDR3: CASSQDVAGGPYTQYF
DNA: TGTGCCAGCAGCCAAGACGTAGCGGGAGGGCCGTATACGCAGTATTTT

size: medium-sized
J: TRBJ2-1
D: TRBD2
V: TRBV20-1
CDR3: CSARGTSGWNEQFF
DNA: TGCAGTGCTAGAGGGACTAGCGGGTGGAATGAGCAGTTCTTC

size: NA
J: TRBJ2-3
D: NA
V: TRBV9
CDR3: CASSSSGRTDTQYF
DNA: TGTGCCAGCAGCTCCAGCGGGCGCACAGATACGCAGTATTTT

size: medium-sized
J: TRBJ1-4
D: NA
V: TRBV28
CDR3: CASSLVTAGNEKLFF
DNA: TGTGCCAGCAGTTTAGTGACAGCCGGTAATGAAAAACTGTTTTTT

size: NA
J: TRBJ2-1
D: TRBD1
V: TRBV5-1
CDR3: CTSSLEGTAYNEQFF
DNA: TGCACCAGCAGCTTGGAAGGGACAGCTTACAATGAGCAGTTCTTC

size: medium-sized
J: TRBJ2-1
D: TRBD1
V: TRBV28
CDR3: CASSSPGGGGEQFF
DNA: TGTGCCAGCAGTTCTCCAGGGGGCGGTGGGGAGCAGTTCTTC

size: medium-sized
J: TRBJ2-1
D: NA
V: TRBV12-3/TRBV12-4
CDR3: CASSLYGSSYNEQFF
DNA: TGTGCCAGCAGTTTATACGGAAGCTCCTACAATGAGCAGTTCTTC

size: medium-sized
J: TRBJ1-4
D: NA
V: TRBV4-3
CDR3: CASSIRDTEKLFF
DNA: TGCGCCAGCAGCATCCGGGACACTGAAAAACTGTTTTTT

size: many
J: TRBJ2-7
D: NA
V: TRBV27
CDR3: CASSFKGYEQYF
DNA: TGTGCCAGCAGTTTCAAGGGCTACGAGCAGTACTTC

size: medium-sized
J: TRBJ2-7
D: NA
V: TRBV6-2/TRBV6-3
CDR3: CASGPSAYEQYF
DNA: TGTGCCAGCGGGCCCAGCGCCTACGAGCAGTACTTC

size: medium-sized
J: TRBJ2-1
D: NA
V: TRBV27
CDR3: CASSLSAESYNEQFF
DNA: TGTGCCAGCAGTTTATCAGCGGAGTCCTACAATGAGCAGTTCTTC

size: few
J: TRBJ2-1
D: NA
V: TRBV5-1
CDR3: CASSLIRSGANEQFF
DNA: TGCGCCAGCAGCTTGATAAGGTCGGGGGCCAATGAGCAGTTCTTC

size: many
J: TRBJ2-1
D: TRBD1
V: TRBV28
CDR3: CASSLFGQGRNNEQFF
DNA: TGTGCCAGCAGTTTATTTGGACAGGGCCGCAACAATGAGCAGTTCTTC

size: few
J: TRBJ2-5
D: TRBD2
V: TRBV7-8
CDR3: CASTVLAGEETQYF
DNA: TGTGCCAGCACCGTACTAGCGGGGGAGGAGACCCAGTACTTC

size: NA
J: TRBJ2-1
D: TRBD1
V: TRBV5-4
CDR3: CASSPDRYNEQFF
DNA: TGTGCCAGCAGCCCGGACAGGTACAATGAGCAGTTCTTC

size: NA
J: TRBJ2-7
D: TRBD2
V: TRBV12-3/TRBV12-4
CDR3: CASSTGLAGTEQYF
DNA: TGTGCCAGCAGTACAGGACTAGCGGGGACCGAGCAGTACTTC

size: NA
J: TRBJ2-3
D: TRBD2
V: TRBV20-1
CDR3: CSARRLASTDTQYF
DNA: TGCAGTGCTAGGAGACTAGCCTCCACAGATACGCAGTATTTT

size: medium-sized
J: TRBJ2-2
D: TRBD1
V: TRBV19
CDR3: CASRRDRVGTGELFF
DNA: TGTGCCAGTAGGAGGGACAGGGTGGGAACCGGGGAGCTGTTTTTT

size: many
J: TRBJ1-5
D: TRBD1
V: TRBV5-6
CDR3: CASSLRQGDQPQHF
DNA: TGTGCCAGCAGCTTGAGACAGGGCGATCAGCCCCAGCATTTT

size: medium-sized
J: TRBJ2-7
D: TRBD1
V: TRBV27
CDR3: CASSLSWGDRGAPYEQYF
DNA: TGTGCCAGCAGTTTATCGTGGGGAGACAGGGGAGCCCCCTACGAGCAGTACTTC

size: NA
J: TRBJ2-7
D: TRBD2
V: TRBV4-3
CDR3: CASSQGLAGGHEQYF
DNA: TGCGCCAGCAGCCAAGGGCTAGCGGGAGGCCACGAGCAGTACTTC

size: NA
J: TRBJ2-7
D: TRBD2
V: TRBV14
CDR3: CASSQRRPGLAGLVDEQYF
DNA: TGTGCCAGCAGCCAAAGAAGGCCGGGACTAGCTGGGCTCGTGGACGAGCAGTACTTC

size: NA
J: TRBJ2-7
D: TRBD1
V: TRBV5-1
CDR3: CASTWTGDSYEQYF
DNA: TGCGCCAGCACCTGGACAGGGGACTCCTACGAGCAGTACTTC

size: large
J: TRBJ2-2
D: TRBD2
V: TRBV28
CDR3: CASSLLAANTGELFF
DNA: TGTGCCAGCAGCCTTCTAGCGGCGAACACCGGGGAGCTGTTTTTT

size: few
J: TRBJ2-3
D: TRBD1
V: TRBV7-4
CDR3: CASSFRDRSTDTQYF
DNA: TGTGCCAGCAGCTTCCGGGACAGAAGCACAGATACGCAGTATTTT

size: NA
J: TRBJ1-1
D: NA
V: TRBV18
CDR3: CASSPSRGNTEAFF
DNA: TGTGCCAGCTCACCATCCAGGGGCAACACTGAAGCTTTCTTT

size: once
J: TRBJ2-1
D: NA
V: TRBV27
CDR3: CASSFLWGEQFF
DNA: TGTGCCAGCAGTTTCCTCTGGGGCGAGCAGTTCTTC

size: medium-sized
J: TRBJ2-7
D: NA
V: TRBV27
CDR3: CASSPGAGEQYF
DNA: TGTGCCAGCAGTCCGGGGGCGGGCGAGCAGTACTTC

size: many
J: TRBJ2-1
D: TRBD2
V: TRBV7-9
CDR3: CASSPKRLAGGINEQFF
DNA: TGTGCCAGCAGCCCGAAAAGACTAGCGGGAGGCATCAATGAGCAGTTCTTC

size: many
J: TRBJ2-1
D: NA
V: TRBV28
CDR3: CASSTRESSYNEQFF
DNA: TGTGCCAGCAGTACACGGGAAAGCTCCTACAATGAGCAGTTCTTC

size: medium-sized
J: TRBJ1-4
D: TRBD1
V: TRBV6-5
CDR3: CASSRQGGSNEKLFF
DNA: TGTGCCAGCAGTCGACAGGGGGGGAGCAATGAAAAACTGTTTTTT

size: NA
J: TRBJ2-6
D: NA
V: TRBV15
CDR3: CATSRESGSGANVLTF
DNA: TGTGCCACCAGCAGAGAGAGTGGGTCCGGGGCCAACGTCCTGACTTTC

size: large
J: TRBJ2-1
D: TRBD2
V: TRBV12-3/TRBV12-4
CDR3: CASNSFSGEQFF
DNA: TGTGCCAGCAATTCCTTTAGCGGGGAGCAGTTCTTC

size: medium-sized
J: TRBJ2-2
D: NA
V: TRBV28
CDR3: CASSSGSRAVNTGELFF
DNA: TGTGCCAGCAGTTCCGGGTCCAGGGCAGTGAACACCGGGGAGCTGTTTTTT

size: medium-sized
J: TRBJ2-7
D: NA
V: TRBV6-5
CDR3: CASSYSMWKEQYF
DNA: TGTGCCAGCAGTTACTCGATGTGGAAAGAGCAGTACTTC

size: NA
J: TRBJ1-4
D: NA
V: TRBV7-9
CDR3: CASSRDRGEKLFF
DNA: TGTGCCAGCAGCCGTGACCGTGGTGAAAAACTGTTTTTT

size: medium-sized
J: TRBJ2-4
D: TRBD2
V: TRBV10-3
CDR3: CAISARGSGGSSDIQYF
DNA: TGTGCCATCAGTGCCCGGGGGAGCGGGGGTTCTTCTGACATTCAGTACTTC

size: few
J: TRBJ2-7
D: TRBD2
V: TRBV18
CDR3: CASSPSGTTGEQYF
DNA: TGTGCCAGCTCACCGTCCGGGACTACGGGGGAGCAGTACTTC

size: medium-sized
J: TRBJ2-1
D: TRBD2
V: TRBV11-3
CDR3: CASSMTSGSNEQFF
DNA: TGTGCCAGCAGCATGACTAGCGGGAGTAATGAGCAGTTCTTC

size: medium-sized
J: TRBJ2-3
D: TRBD2
V: TRBV6-2/TRBV6-3
CDR3: CASSPQREEKDF
DNA: TGTGCCAGCAGCCCGCAACGGGAGGAGAAGGATTTT

size: many
J: TRBJ2-5
D: NA
V: TRBV11-2
CDR3: CASSPFGQKQETQYF
DNA: TGTGCCAGCAGCCCGTTCGGACAGAAACAAGAGACCCAGTACTTC

size: few
J: TRBJ1-2
D: TRBD1
V: TRBV6-5
CDR3: CASSLSTGTVYGYTF
DNA: TGTGCCAGCAGCCTTAGTACCGGGACAGTCTATGGCTACACCTTC

size: many
J: TRBJ2-1
D: NA
V: TRBV20-1
CDR3: CSAKFGAPSSYNEQFF
DNA: TGCAGTGCTAAGTTTGGAGCGCCAAGCTCCTACAATGAGCAGTTCTTC

size: NA
J: TRBJ2-3
D: TRBD2
V: TRBV20-1
CDR3: CSARTAGPRPQYF
DNA: TGCAGTGCTAGAACAGCGGGGCCAAGGCCGCAGTATTTT

size: medium-sized
J: TRBJ2-1
D: TRBD2
V: TRBV2
CDR3: CASSPTSGVNEQFF
DNA: TGTGCCAGCAGCCCGACTAGCGGGGTTAATGAGCAGTTCTTC

size: NA
J: TRBJ2-3
D: NA
V: TRBV18
CDR3: CASSLEGADTQYF
DNA: TGTGCCAGCTCGCTTGAGGGGGCAGATACGCAGTATTTT

size: medium-sized
J: TRBJ2-3
D: NA
V: TRBV29-1
CDR3: CSSRTGVDTQYF
DNA: TGCAGCTCACGGACGGGGGTCGATACGCAGTATTTT

size: medium-sized
J: TRBJ2-3
D: TRBD2
V: TRBV5-1
CDR3: CASSSSGRSTDTQYF
DNA: TGCGCCAGCAGCTCCAGCGGGAGAAGCACAGATACGCAGTATTTT

size: medium-sized
J: TRBJ2-3
D: NA
V: TRBV19
CDR3: CASRRSGYADTQYF
DNA: TGTGCCAGTAGAAGGAGTGGTTACGCAGATACGCAGTATTTT

size: many
J: TRBJ2-3
D: NA
V: TRBV7-8
CDR3: CASSSSNRENTDTQYF
DNA: TGTGCCAGCAGCTCCTCCAACAGGGAGAACACAGATACGCAGTATTTT

size: NA
J: TRBJ2-1
D: TRBD2
V: TRBV2
CDR3: CASSTGPYPPLAGPNEQFF
DNA: TGTGCCAGCAGTACCGGGCCCTACCCTCCCCTAGCGGGTCCCAATGAGCAGTTCTTC